This TCR beta chain appears in the sequencing data of a study of T cell responses to AZD1222 COVID-19 vaccine. The junction had 13 bases not matched to a gene; V was cut back by 2 bases and J by 2 bases. The CDR3 spans 19 residues. Germline V gene data show CDR1 as KGHSH and CDR2 as LQKENI. Assay: immunoSEQ multiplex PCR; the TCRdb copy retains only in-frame clones and omits some. The sample shows 95,000 to 150,000 clones, around 87% of them seen only once. This TCR was sampled from an adult in good health. The chain links TRBV18 to TRBJ2-7; 12 nucleotides line up with TRBD2. Sequencing was performed on peripheral blood, taken on day 0 of AZD1222 vaccination. The CDR3 loop reads CASSPGASGRAGIPYEQYF. Written as DNA, the CDR3 is TGTGCCAGCTCACCAGGGGCTAGCGGGAGGGCCGGTATCCCCTACGAGCAGTACTTC.